What follows are 27 T cell receptor beta chains derived from one specimen sequenced in a study of T cells in Graves' hyperthyroidism and ophthalmopathy. Template material for amplifying TCR beta CDR3 regions consisted of RNA transcripts. During a first-round RT-PCR of the TCR CDR3, the HTBI primer set was used. MiXCR, applied by TCRdb to the multiplex PCR reads, yields one record per CDR3 protein. The sample yields around 340,000 distinct CDR3 sequences, around 20% seen once. The source material was blood. The receptors were sampled from a woman between 45 and 60 years old with Graves' hyperthyroidism.

This clonotype was found many times. V gene TRBV24-1 combines with J gene TRBJ2-1; 9 nucleotides match TRBD2. Per germline, CDR1 KGHDR and CDR2 SFDVKD. Trimming took 3 bases from V and 12 from J; bases not matched to a gene: 11. This CDR3 contains 15 residues. In nucleotides, the CDR3 is TGTGCCACCAGTGATCATGGGTTAGCGGGAGTGGGGCAGTTCTTC. It specifies CATSDHGLAGVGQFF.

There are many counts of this clonotype. This rearrangement joins TRBV6-2 or TRBV6-3 to TRBJ2-6, with D hard to call. Germline assignment: CDR1 MNHEY and CDR2 SVGEGT. The CDR3 loop spans 15 amino acids. Trimming removed 5 bases at V and 4 bases at J, with 12 bases between. CDR3 coding DNA: TGTGCCAGCAGTCACGGACGGACCGGGGCCAACGTCCTGACTTTC. It yields the protein CASSHGRTGANVLTF.

For this clonotype: A read error may account for a junction end that differs from germline. The chain is built from TRBV30 and TRBJ2-1, with D perhaps TRBD1 (6 bases). Germline CDR1 reads GTSNPN; CDR2 reads SVGIG (reference sequence). The CDR3 has 12 amino acids. Written as DNA, the CDR3 is TGTGTCTGGAGTCGAGGGGGCAATGAGCAGTTCTTC. Its protein is CVWSRGGNEQFF.

This clonotype has at least ten counts. The chain joins TRBV3-1 to TRBJ2-2, with TRBD2 identical over 9 bases. There are 15 residues in the CDR3. The V segment lost 4 bases and the J segment 3 bases; nucleotides outside the gene matches: 3. The germline CDR1 and CDR2 sequences are LGHDT and YNNKEL (reference sequence). CDR3 bases: TGTGCCAGCAGCCGAAGACTAGCGGACACCGGGGAGCTGTTTTTT. This sequence encodes CASSRRLADTGELFF.

This clonotype was seen at least ten times. The chain has TRBV20-1 and TRBJ2-5, with a tentative D call TRBD2 (5 bases). CDR1 DFQATT and CDR2 SNEGSKA come from the germline V gene (reference sequence). Trimming shortened V by 3 bases and J by 1 base, and 15 bases separated the two germline ends. CDR3 length: 15 residues. CDR3 nucleotides: TGCAGTGCTAGGTCCGCTCTAGCCATCCAAGAGACCCAGTACTTC. Translated: CSARSALAIQETQYF.

There are many counts of this clonotype. The chain uses TRBV28 and TRBJ2-1, with no clear D. Germline V gene data show CDR1 as MDHEN and CDR2 as SYDVKM. The CDR3 runs 16 residues. Between the trimmed V and J ends, which lost 5 bases and 0 bases, there was a span of 14 bases. Here the CDR3 DNA reads TGTGCCAGCAGTCGTCTTTTAGTCAGCTCCTACAATGAGCAGTTCTTC. Translation: CASSRLLVSSYNEQFF.

J is TRBJ2-1 and V is TRBV12-3 or TRBV12-4, with a weak D call TRBD1 (5 bases). V was trimmed by 1 base and J by 5 bases, leaving 6 bases between them. There are 13 residues in the CDR3. The CDR3 region has the DNA TGTGCCAGCAGTTTAGGACAGCACAATGAGCAGTTCTTC. Translated, it gives CASSLGQHNEQFF.

This clonotype occurred once. This chain joins TRBV28 and TRBJ2-3; no clear D gene. This CDR3 contains 15 residues. V lost 4 bases and J lost 3, with 14 bases in between. CDR1 MDHEN and CDR2 SYDVKM come from the germline V gene. The CDR3 region is CASSSKFSRTDTQYF. DNA of the CDR3: TGTGCCAGCAGTTCTAAATTTAGTAGGACAGATACGCAGTATTTT. The full variable domain, completed using reference TRBV28 and TRBJ2-3, is DVKVTQSSRYLVKRTGEKVFLECVQDMDHENMFWYRQDPGLGLRLIYFSYDVKMKEKGDIPEGYSVSREKKERFSLILESASTNQTSMYLCASSSKFSRTDTQYFGPGTRLTVL.

In its sample, this clonotype was seen many times. This chain connects TRBV11-2 to TRBJ1-6; D unresolved. With 1 base removed from V and 6 bases from J, the gap between germline ends came to 10 bases. Germline loops: CDR1 SGHAT, CDR2 FQNNGV. The CDR3 runs to 15 residues. As DNA, the CDR3 is TGTGCCAGCAGCTTAGGCACACGGGCTAATTCACCCCTCCACTTT. It translates to CASSLGTRANSPLHF. The full variable domain, with the rest looked up from reference TRBV11-2 and TRBJ1-6, is EAGVAQSPRYKIIEKRQSVAFWCNPISGHATLYWYQQILGQGPKLLIQFQNNGVVDDSQLPKDRFSAERLKGVDSTLKIQPAKLEDSAVYLCASSLGTRANSPLHFGNGTRLTVT.

The sample holds many counts of this clonotype. This sequence joins TRBV2 and TRBJ1-6, with unresolved D. V shed 6 bases and J shed 10 bases, with 13 bases lying between them. This CDR3 has 13 amino acids. CDR1 is SNHLY, CDR2 FYNNEI, per germline. The CDR3 here is CASSWNGFSPLHF. DNA of the CDR3: TGTGCCAGCAGCTGGAACGGATTCTCACCCCTCCACTTT.

The chain links TRBV24-1 to TRBJ2-2; 7 nucleotides match TRBD1. Germline lookup yields CDR1 KGHDR and CDR2 SFDVKD. The junction had 12 bases not matched to a gene; V was cut back by 5 bases and J by 10 bases. CDR3 length equals 15 residues. The CDR3 protein is CATSGPGQPRMELFF. Here the CDR3 DNA reads TGTGCCACCAGTGGCCCGGGACAGCCCAGGATGGAGCTGTTTTTT.

The sample holds a few counts of this clonotype. At one of its ends the junction is not consistent with the germline gene, which may arise from a read error. The V and J genes are TRBV20-1 and TRBJ2-2; D perhaps matches TRBD2 (5 bases). Looked up from germline, CDR1 is DFQATT and CDR2 is SNEGSKA (reference sequence). The CDR3 contains 13 residues. The CDR3 loop reads CSAKLLNTGELVF. The CDR3 DNA reads as TGCAGTGCTAAACTATTAAACACCGGGGAGCTGGTTTTT.

A few counts support this clonotype. A much more abundant neighbour one base away suggests this may be a read error. The V gene is TRBV13, the J gene TRBJ1-4; D gene ambiguous. Germline loops: CDR1 PRHDT, CDR2 FYEKMQ (reference sequence). This CDR3 has 14 amino acids. The CDR3, as DNA: TGTGCCAGCAGCTTAAGCGCAACTAATGAAAAACTGCTTTTT. It translates to CASSLSATNEKLLF.

This clonotype showed up many times. This chain links TRBV7-9 with TRBJ1-2; D gene uncertain. The CDR3 consists of 13 residues. The V end was cut by 2 bases, the J end by 0 bases, with 4 bases between. CDR1 SEHNR and CDR2 FQNEAQ come from the germline V gene (reference sequence). The CDR3 sequence is CASSLSANYGYTF. Written as DNA, the CDR3 is TGTGCCAGCAGCTTAAGTGCTAACTATGGCTACACCTTC.

This rearrangement joins TRBV5-1 to TRBJ2-1; the match to TRBD2 covers 9 bases. After removal of 3 bases from V and 4 bases from J, the junction contained 8 bases not matched to a gene. Germline V gene lookup returns CDR1 SGHRS and CDR2 YFSETQ. The CDR3 runs to 16 residues. CDR3 nucleotides: TGCGCCAGCAGCTCAGATAGCGGGAGTGTATACAATGAGCAGTTCTTC. It translates to CASSSDSGSVYNEQFF.

The V call is TRBV12-3 or TRBV12-4, the J call TRBJ2-7; D gene uncertain. V gave up 6 bases and J gave up 7 bases, with 13 bases separating them. There are 12 residues in the CDR3. The CDR3 nucleotides are TGTGCCAGCAGCCGAACAGCCGGAGAGCAGTACTTC. Its protein is CASSRTAGEQYF.

This clonotype was recorded a few times. J is TRBJ2-7 and V is TRBV28; unclear D gene. Trimming shortened V by 6 bases and J by 0 bases, and 9 bases separated the two germline ends. The CDR3 is made up of 13 amino acids. Germline lookup yields CDR1 MDHEN and CDR2 SYDVKM. For the CDR3, the DNA is TGTGCCAGCAGAAAACAGAACTCCTACGAGCAGTACTTC. Its protein product is CASRKQNSYEQYF.

The V and J genes are TRBV27 and TRBJ2-5, with 7 bases identical to TRBD1. CDR3 length equals 16 residues. The germline V gene encodes CDR1 MNHEY and CDR2 SMNVEV (reference sequence). V lost 5 bases, J lost 4 bases, and 13 bases stayed unmatched. This CDR3 reads CASSAMTGILGETQYF. CDR3 nucleotide sequence: TGTGCCAGCAGTGCAATGACAGGGATCCTTGGAGAGACCCAGTACTTC.

The table lists this clonotype with a count of one. The chain carries TRBV27 and TRBJ2-7; no clear D gene. Germline loops: CDR1 MNHEY, CDR2 SMNVEV (reference sequence). There are 15 residues in the CDR3. Trimming left V 7 bases short and J 0 bases short, with 16 bases between. The CDR3 spells CASTPRQLGSYEQYF. The CDR3, as DNA: TGTGCCAGCACCCCCCGGCAGCTAGGCTCCTACGAGCAGTACTTC.

This clonotype was observed at least ten times. V gene TRBV18 combines with J gene TRBJ1-3, with unresolved D. CDR1 is KGHSH and CDR2 is LQKENI in the germline V gene. With 3 bases removed from V and 0 bases from J, the gap between germline ends came to 9 bases. The CDR3 runs 15 residues. The CDR3 DNA reads as TGTGCCAGCTCACCGCCAGGAGGCTCTGGAAACACCATATATTTT. Encoded protein: CASSPPGGSGNTIYF.

The V and J genes are TRBV12-3 or TRBV12-4 and TRBJ1-1; weak D call: TRBD1 (5 bases). Trimming took off 8 bases at V and 10 bases at J, with 17 bases between the two ends. This CDR3 has 12 amino acids. The CDR3 bases are TGTGCCAGCGGCTCCTGGGGACTTGGAGCTTTCTTT. Translated, it gives CASGSWGLGAFF.

This clonotype was observed at least ten times. The V call is TRBV4-2, the J call TRBJ1-1; D not certain. V was cut by 1 base and J by 7 bases, with 13 bases left in between. The germline gives CDR1 LGHNA, CDR2 YNFKEQ. This CDR3 region has 14 residues. DNA of the CDR3: TGTGCCAGCAGCCAAGCTGGCCGGAGTAATGAAGCTTTCTTT. Protein sequence: CASSQAGRSNEAFF.

This clonotype was detected many times. The V call is TRBV18, the J call TRBJ2-5; either TRBD1 or TRBD2 may supply D (5 bases each). This CDR3 spans 14 amino acids. The germline gives CDR1 KGHSH, CDR2 LQKENI. Trimming removed 4 bases from V and 8 bases from J, with 17 bases in between. CDR3 sequence reads: CASSLGTAEGTQYF. CDR3 sequence (DNA): TGTGCCAGCTCACTAGGGACCGCCGAGGGAACCCAGTACTTC.

V is TRBV7-9 and J is TRBJ2-3; D not certain. This CDR3 has 13 amino acids. Germline CDR1 and CDR2: SEHNR and FQNEAQ (reference sequence). V lost 1 base to trimming and J lost 6 bases, with 8 bases between them. The CDR3 DNA is TGTGCCAGCAGCTTAGGCCCGGCCGATACGCAGTATTTT. Translation gives CASSLGPADTQYF. Combining the CDR3 with reference TRBV7-9 and TRBJ2-3 gives the whole variable domain DTGVSQNPRHKITKRGQNVTFRCDPISEHNRLYWYRQTLGQGPEFLTYFQNEAQLEKSRLLSDRFSAERPKGSFSTLEIQRTEQGDSAMYLCASSLGPADTQYFGPGTRLTVL.

There are a few counts of this clonotype. The chain carries TRBV27 and TRBJ2-1; 7 nucleotides agree with TRBD1. Germline V gene lookup returns CDR1 MNHEY and CDR2 SMNVEV (reference sequence). V trimming: 2 bases; J trimming: 2 bases; junction bases outside the gene matches: 3. CDR3 size: 15 residues. This CDR3 reads CASSLRGGAYNEQFF. The CDR3 DNA is TGTGCCAGCAGTTTAAGAGGGGGCGCCTACAATGAGCAGTTCTTC.

This clonotype was seen many times. This rearrangement joins TRBV20-1 to TRBJ2-3; TRBD2 agrees at 11 bases. Trimming cost V 3 bases and J 4 bases; bases outside gene matches: 6. Germline CDR1 reads DFQATT; CDR2 reads SNEGSKA (reference sequence). This CDR3 has 15 amino acids. In DNA form, the CDR3 reads TGCAGTGCTAGGGACACTAGCGGGAGTGCAGATACGCAGTATTTT. It encodes CSARDTSGSADTQYF.

This clonotype was seen repeatedly, ten times or more. This chain links TRBV5-1 with TRBJ2-6; D may be TRBD1 (6 bases). CDR1 SGHRS and CDR2 YFSETQ come from the germline V gene. CDR3 length: 17 amino acids. V lost 0 bases to trimming and J lost 0 bases, with 10 bases between them. CDR3 protein: CASSLAQGSSGANVLTF. CDR3 DNA sequence: TGCGCCAGCAGCTTGGCGCAGGGGAGCTCTGGGGCCAACGTCCTGACTTTC.